In this sample, the clone carrying this T cell receptor (beta chain) turned up a few times. Its antigen is unknown. These data originate in a study of response to subunit inactivated influenza vaccine. Study observations and caveats: Each seasonal flu vaccination may recruit only limited new T cells, authors suggested.

Looked up from germline, CDR1 is LGHNA and CDR2 is YSLEER. Trimming at V came to 4 bases and at J to 5 bases, leaving 4 bases not matched to a gene. The CDR3 covers 13 residues. TCRdb reanalysed the RT-PCR reads using MiXCR and keeps one entry per CDR3 protein. This sample carries a few hundred thousand distinct CDR3 sequences, 20% to 25% of them seen once, and the ten largest clones take approximately 10%. The receptor comes from a man aged 50 to 75 who received an inactivated influenza vaccine. The specimen comprised PBMCs from blood, sampled less than 22 months after vaccination. The chain joins TRBV4-3 to TRBJ2-5, with 7 bases lining up with TRBD2. Here the CDR3 reads CASSPRDYETQYF. The CDR3 DNA is TGCGCCAGCAGCCCTAGGGACTACGAGACCCAGTACTTC.